What follows describes a single TCR beta chain. The CDR3 is made up of 15 amino acids. Trimming removed 1 base at V and 1 base at J, with 10 bases between. Germline CDR1 is SGHTA and CDR2 is FQGNSA. This specimen belongs to a study of response to subunit inactivated influenza vaccine. Each CDR3 protein is one row after TCRdb ran MiXCR on the RT-PCR reads. The sample records around 600,000 distinct CDR3 sequences, roughly 10% being singletons. These same data were also listed under a study on T cells expressing NK-cell markers. Turning to that study: Researchers built TCR beta cDNA using 5'RACE template switching with UMIs. Sorted T-cell subsets CD3+CD56+NKG2C+, CD3+CD56+NKG2C- and CD3+CD56-NKG2C+ were TCR beta-sequenced. Sequencing covered eight donors, seven HCMV-seropositive and one seronegative. Several donors' CD3+CD56-NKG2C+ cells were dominated by the same clonotypes. It was still unclear whether expanded NKG2C+ T cell clones were HCMV specific.

This rearrangement joins TRBV7-2 to TRBJ1-1; D is unresolved. The TCR comes from a man aged 50-59 years who received an inactivated influenza vaccine. Sequences were derived from PBMCs from blood, sampled on the day of vaccination. This CDR3 is CASSLGPEPNTEAFF. CDR3 DNA: TGTGCCAGCAGCTTAGGGCCGGAACCGAACACTGAAGCTTTCTTT. Filled out from reference TRBV7-2 and TRBJ1-1, the complete variable domain reads GAGVSQSPSNKVTEKGKDVELRCDPISGHTALYWYRQSLGQGLEFLIYFQGNSAPDKSGLPSDRFSAERTGGSVSTLTIQRTQQEDSAVYLCASSLGPEPNTEAFFGQGTRLTVV.